Each of the 18 T cell receptor beta chains below was sequenced from the same sample in a study of shared T cell receptors in the human thymus. Only in-frame clones appear in the TCRdb table, and some are missing; sequencing was by immunoSEQ multiplex PCR. The sample has about 660,000 clones; around 87% are singletons. These data were also filed under a second study, of human thymus T cells.

The source material was thymocytes. Receptors originate from a boy in the first two years of life with a congenital heart defect.

This clone has a single count. The V call is TRBV5-5, the J call TRBJ1-6; no firm D call. This CDR3 is built from 12 residues. CDR1 is SGHKS, CDR2 YYEKEE, per germline (reference sequence). V was shortened by 7 bases and J by 8 bases, with 10 bases between the two germline ends. CDR3 region: CASGVGDSPLHF. CDR3 sequence (DNA): TGTGCCAGCGGGGTGGGAGATTCACCCCTCCACTTT.

The table lists this clone with a few counts. At the DNA level, this CDR3 is encoded by other sequences in the same sample as well. The rearrangement links TRBV28 to TRBJ2-7, with 7 bases aligning to TRBD2. V lost 3 bases, J lost 0 bases, and 5 bases stayed unmatched. Germline CDR1 MDHEN, CDR2 SYDVKM. The CDR3 is 15 residues long. The CDR3 loop is CASSLGLAVSYEQYF. The CDR3 nucleotides are TGTGCCAGCAGTTTGGGGCTAGCGGTCTCCTACGAGCAGTACTTC.

In DNA, the CDR3 is TGTGCCAGCAGCTTGTGCGGGAAGAGGCAGACCAATGGCTACACCTTC. Translation gives CASSLCGKRQTNGYTF. The V and J genes are TRBV5-4 and TRBJ1-2; D remains ambiguous. The CDR3 runs 16 residues. With 1 base removed from V and 6 bases from J, the gap between germline ends came to 19 bases. The germline V gene has CDR1 SGHNT and CDR2 YYREEE (reference sequence).

This chain links TRBV5-1 with TRBJ1-6; D not resolved. Trimming took off 1 base at V and 0 bases at J, with 14 bases between the two ends. The CDR3 consists of 18 residues. The germline gives CDR1 SGHRS, CDR2 YFSETQ. CDR3 DNA sequence: TGCGCCAGCAGCTTGAGACTTCTTTGGAGCTCCTATAATTCACCCCTCCACTTT. Its protein product is CASSLRLLWSSYNSPLHF.

The chain is built from TRBV28 and TRBJ2-3, with 8 bases fitting TRBD1. V shed 8 bases and J 4 bases; nucleotides not matched to a gene: 8. The germline gives CDR1 MDHEN, CDR2 SYDVKM. This CDR3 is built from 14 residues. The CDR3 nucleotides read TGTGCCAGCGAAGGGACAGGAGTCCCAGATACGCAGTATTTT. Translated: CASEGTGVPDTQYF.

The V gene is TRBV15, the J gene TRBJ2-7; 7 bases are shared with TRBD2. The CDR3 is 14 residues long. Germline CDR1 LNHNV, CDR2 YYDKDF (reference sequence). J was trimmed by 3 bases and V by 2 bases; bases with no gene match: 4. Here the CDR3 DNA reads TGTGCCACCAGCAGATGGGGGGGTCACTACGAGCAGTACTTC. Its protein is CATSRWGGHYEQYF.

V and J are TRBV23-1 and TRBJ2-7; TRBD2 matches at 11 bases. TRBV23-1 counts as an open reading frame of uncertain function. The trim removed 5 bases at V and 2 bases at J, leaving 14 bases unmatched. The CDR3 sequence is 18 residues long. Here the CDR3 DNA reads TGCGCCAGCAGTGGACCGGGACTAGCGGCCATTACCACCTACGAGCAGTACTTC. Encoded protein: CASSGPGLAAITTYEQYF.

The chain joins TRBV6-1 to TRBJ1-6; 9 nucleotides align to TRBD1. V lost 6 bases to trimming and J lost 10 bases; unmatched junction nucleotides: 7. In germline, CDR1 is MNHNS, CDR2 SASEGT. The CDR3 extends over 14 amino acids. In DNA, the CDR3 is TGTGCCAGCAGGGGGGACAGGGTAGGGTCACCCCTCCACTTT. The encoded protein is CASRGDRVGSPLHF.

The J gene is TRBJ1-1, the V gene TRBV7-9, with 7 bases lining up with TRBD1. V was clipped by 4 bases and J by 5 bases; unmatched bases: 7. This CDR3 has 14 residues. From germline, CDR1 is SEHNR and CDR2 FQNEAQ (reference sequence). CDR3 nucleotides: TGTGCCAGCAGCTCGACAGGGAAGGGGACTGAAGCTTTCTTT. Its translation: CASSSTGKGTEAFF. Combining the CDR3 with reference TRBV7-9 and TRBJ1-1 gives the whole variable domain DTGVSQNPRHKITKRGQNVTFRCDPISEHNRLYWYRQTLGQGPEFLTYFQNEAQLEKSRLLSDRFSAERPKGSFSTLEIQRTEQGDSAMYLCASSSTGKGTEAFFGQGTRLTVV.

The chain employs TRBV13 and TRBJ1-4, with D maybe TRBD1 (5 bases). Between the trimmed V and J ends, which lost 2 bases and 6 bases, there was a span of 10 bases. The germline gives CDR1 PRHDT, CDR2 FYEKMQ (reference sequence). The CDR3 extends over 14 amino acids. CDR3 coding DNA: TGTGCCAGCAGCTTACAGGGACTACATGAAAAACTGTTTTTT. Translating gives CASSLQGLHEKLFF. The whole variable domain, remainder taken from reference TRBV13 and TRBJ1-4, is AAGVIQSPRHLIKEKRETATLKCYPIPRHDTVYWYQQGPGQDPQFLISFYEKMQSDKGSIPDRFSAQQFSDYHSELNMSSLELGDSALYFCASSLQGLHEKLFFGSGTQLSVL.

The chain carries TRBV7-9 and TRBJ1-3; unclear D gene. The germline V gene has CDR1 SEHNR and CDR2 FQNEAQ (reference sequence). The germline V and J ends were trimmed by 3 bases and 9 bases, with 15 bases remaining between them. The CDR3 extends over 14 amino acids. The CDR3 DNA sequence: TGTGCCAGCAGCTTCGAGGACGGACGGGGCACCATATATTTT. Its protein product is CASSFEDGRGTIYF. Combining the CDR3 with reference TRBV7-9 and TRBJ1-3 gives the whole variable domain DTGVSQNPRHKITKRGQNVTFRCDPISEHNRLYWYRQTLGQGPEFLTYFQNEAQLEKSRLLSDRFSAERPKGSFSTLEIQRTEQGDSAMYLCASSFEDGRGTIYFGEGSWLTVV.

This clone showed up just a few times. The chain is built from TRBV15 and TRBJ2-7, with D perhaps TRBD1 (6 bases). The CDR3 covers 16 residues. Between the trimmed V and J ends, which lost 4 bases and 0 bases, there was a span of 16 bases. Germline V gene lookup returns CDR1 LNHNV and CDR2 YYDKDF (reference sequence). The CDR3 nucleotides read TGTGCCACCAGCATAGAACCGACAGGCGGCTCCTACGAGCAGTACTTC. Residues: CATSIEPTGGSYEQYF.

V usage is TRBV25-1 and J usage is TRBJ2-6, with D possibly TRBD1 on 5 matching bases. This CDR3 is built from 16 residues. The germline V gene encodes CDR1 MGHDK and CDR2 SYGVNS. Trimming removed 4 bases from V and 2 bases from J, with 12 bases in between. CDR3 DNA sequence: TGTGCCAGCAGTGCCTCGACAGATGCTGGGGCCAACGTCCTGACTTTC. It translates to CASSASTDAGANVLTF. The whole variable domain, filled in from reference TRBV25-1 and TRBJ2-6, reads EADIYQTPRYLVIGTGKKITLECSQTMGHDKMYWYQQDPGMELHLIHYSYGVNSTEKGDLSSESTVSRIRTEHFPLTLESARPSHTSQYLCASSASTDAGANVLTFGAGSRLTVL.

This chain links TRBV19 with TRBJ1-3, with D hard to call. Trimming cost V 5 bases and J 0 bases, with 8 bases left between them. The CDR3 is 14 residues long. The germline V gene has CDR1 LNHDA and CDR2 SQIVND (reference sequence). The CDR3 DNA is TGTGCCAGTAGTCCCCCGAGCTCTGGAAACACCATATATTTT. It translates to CASSPPSSGNTIYF.

The chain couples TRBV14 to TRBJ2-3, with 9 bases fitting TRBD1. J lost 1 base, V lost 0 bases, and 5 bases had no gene match. The CDR3 loop spans 17 amino acids. The germline gives CDR1 SGHDN, CDR2 FVKESK. The chain's CDR3 is CASSQDGRTGGTDTQYF. The CDR3 DNA is TGTGCCAGCAGCCAAGATGGAAGGACAGGGGGCACAGATACGCAGTATTTT. The full variable domain, its missing parts supplied by reference TRBV14 and TRBJ2-3, is EAGVTQFPSHSVIEKGQTVTLRCDPISGHDNLYWYRRVMGKEIKFLLHFVKESKQDESGMPNNRFLAERTGGTYSTLKVQPAELEDSGVYFCASSQDGRTGGTDTQYFGPGTRLTVL.

The chain uses TRBV5-5 and TRBJ2-1; TRBD2 agrees at 8 bases. V lost 4 bases to trimming and J lost 2 bases; unmatched junction nucleotides: 5. The germline gives CDR1 SGHKS, CDR2 YYEKEE (reference sequence). This CDR3 is built from 15 residues. CDR3 sequence: CASSGGLGTYNEQFF. DNA for the CDR3: TGTGCCAGCAGCGGGGGACTAGGAACCTACAATGAGCAGTTCTTC.

V gene TRBV9 combines with J gene TRBJ2-3; 10 bases fit TRBD2. CDR1 SGDLS and CDR2 YYNGEE come from the germline V gene. J was trimmed by 5 bases and V by 0 bases; bases with no gene match: 6. The CDR3 is 16 amino acids. CDR3 sequence: CASSVDLSSGGDTQYF. CDR3 in DNA: TGTGCCAGCAGCGTAGACCTCTCTAGCGGGGGAGATACGCAGTATTTT.

This clone showed up just once. The chain combines TRBV6-5 with TRBJ2-1; 8 nucleotides match TRBD1. This CDR3 is built from 14 residues. V shed 6 bases, J shed 9 bases, and the junction held 10 bases outside the gene matches. CDR1 and CDR2 (germline): MNHEY, SVGAGI. CDR3: CASRPGQAPGEQFF. In nucleotides, the CDR3 is TGTGCCAGCAGACCGGGACAGGCCCCCGGTGAGCAGTTCTTC.